What follows are 22 T cell receptor beta chains derived from one specimen sequenced in a study of blood T cells in healthy people across ages. Combining a sample-barcoded 5' primer with a J-beta primer mix, a second PCR ran for about 7 to 11 cycles. Each CDR3 protein is one row after TCRdb ran MiXCR on the 5' RACE reads. This sample has roughly 1.5 million distinct CDR3 sequences, with 40% to 45% found just once. Sequencing was performed on blood. Receptor source: a woman aged 18-29 years in good health.

The genes are TRBV6-5 and TRBJ2-7, with D possibly being TRBD1 (6 bases). V was clipped by 2 bases and J by 0 bases, with 11 bases between them. Germline V gene sequence: CDR1 MNHEY, CDR2 SVGAGI. This CDR3 comprises 15 residues. The CDR3 sequence: CASSYAGTPSYEQYF. For the CDR3, the DNA is TGTGCCAGCAGTTACGCCGGGACACCCTCCTACGAGCAGTACTTC.

The rearrangement uses TRBV11-2 and TRBJ2-3; D gene unclear. Trimming shortened V by 0 bases and J by 0 bases, and 10 bases separated the two germline ends. The germline V gene has CDR1 SGHAT and CDR2 FQNNGV. This CDR3 has 16 residues. The chain's CDR3 is CASSLDWGSSTDTQYF. CDR3 coding DNA: TGTGCCAGCAGCTTAGACTGGGGATCTAGCACAGATACGCAGTATTTT.

The chain links TRBV10-3 to TRBJ2-5; the match to TRBD2 covers 7 bases. The trim removed 4 bases at V and 11 bases at J, leaving 13 bases unmatched. Germline CDR1 reads ENHRY; CDR2 reads SYGVKD. This CDR3 is 14 amino acids long. CDR3 bases: TGTGCCATCAGTGTTGCTAGCGGTTACAATGAGCAGTACTTC. Protein product: CAISVASGYNEQYF.

The chain couples TRBV10-3 to TRBJ2-4; TRBD2 aligns across 13 bases. Germline CDR1 and CDR2: ENHRY and SYGVKD. The CDR3 loop spans 15 amino acids. The V segment lost 0 bases and the J segment 13 bases; nucleotides outside the gene matches: 6. CDR3 loop: CAISESGLAGYEQYF. The CDR3, as DNA: TGTGCCATCAGTGAGTCGGGACTAGCGGGATATGAGCAGTACTTC.

This clonotype was observed a few times. The rearrangement links TRBV7-9 to TRBJ2-5; no definite D call. Trimming pared 6 bases from V and 1 base from J, leaving 18 bases between. The CDR3 consists of 16 residues. CDR1 and CDR2 from the germline V gene are SEHNR and FQNEAQ (reference sequence). The CDR3 nucleotides read TGTGCCAGCAGTTTCCTCCCCGGTTCGGGCCAAGAGACCCAGTACTTC. Its translation is CASSFLPGSGQETQYF.

The CDR3 reads CASSYPPGTPFSYEQYF. For the CDR3, the DNA is TGTGCCAGCAGTTATCCCCCCGGGACACCTTTTTCCTACGAGCAGTACTTC. The chain joins TRBV6-2 or TRBV6-3 to TRBJ2-7; a weak D match, TRBD1 (6 bases). This CDR3 region has 17 residues. The germline V gene has CDR1 MNHEY and CDR2 SVGEGT. Between the trimmed V and J ends, which lost 3 bases and 1 base, there was a span of 19 bases.

The table lists this clonotype with a few counts. This chain connects TRBV7-2 to TRBJ2-3; 7 bases line up with TRBD2. This CDR3 contains 15 residues. Germline CDR1 and CDR2: SGHTA and FQGNSA. V gave up 7 bases and J gave up 4 bases; unmatched junction bases: 11. The CDR3 coding sequence is TGTGCCAGCATCAATGTACGGGAGGAGGCAGATACGCAGTATTTT. Encoded protein: CASINVREEADTQYF.

This clonotype was seen only a few times. The gene calls are TRBV6-5 and TRBJ2-7; 8 nucleotides match TRBD1. V shed 8 bases, J shed 4 bases, and the junction held 7 bases outside the gene matches. The CDR3 totals 13 residues. Looked up from germline, CDR1 is MNHEY and CDR2 is SVGAGI. CDR3 coding DNA: TGTGCCAGCGATCCAGGGGGCTGGTACGAGCAGTACTTC. It encodes CASDPGGWYEQYF.

This clonotype occurred a few times. CDR3 loop: CSATEDGGNQPQHF. Here the CDR3 DNA reads TGCAGTGCTACAGAAGACGGGGGCAATCAGCCCCAGCATTTT. The rearrangement joins TRBV20-1 to TRBJ1-5; D unresolved. The V gene's germline CDR1 is DFQATT and CDR2 SNEGSKA (reference sequence). The V end lost 4 bases, the J end lost 2 bases, and 12 bases lay between the germline ends. The CDR3 contains 14 residues.

The chain links TRBV7-2 to TRBJ1-1; 10 bases are shared with TRBD1. Trimming removed 4 bases from V and 3 bases from J; junction bases left unmatched: 11. The CDR3 is 17 residues long. Germline CDR1 is SGHTA and CDR2 is FQGNSA. CDR3 region: CASSYRTGTGVHTEAFF. The CDR3 DNA is TGTGCCAGCAGCTATAGAACCGGGACAGGGGTCCACACTGAAGCTTTCTTT.

This clonotype was seen a handful of times. This chain links TRBV20-1 with TRBJ2-5; TRBD1 is a possible D gene (6 bases). The germline gives CDR1 DFQATT, CDR2 SNEGSKA (reference sequence). The CDR3 length is 15 residues. Trimming left V 3 bases short and J 3 bases short, with 17 bases between. In DNA, the CDR3 is TGCAGTGCTAGTGGTGACGGGGCAGGGGAAGAGACCCAGTACTTC. Its protein product is CSASGDGAGEETQYF.

This chain links TRBV29-1 with TRBJ2-1, with D hard to call. Germline assignment: CDR1 SQVTM and CDR2 ANQGSEA. Trimming removed 5 bases at V and 8 bases at J, with 13 bases between. There are 12 residues in the CDR3. For the CDR3, the DNA is TGCAGCGTTAGCGCGAGTGTGGATGAGCAGTTCTTC. It yields the protein CSVSASVDEQFF.

This clonotype was counted between two and nine times. This chain uses TRBV7-2 with TRBJ1-5, with D tentatively TRBD1 (5 bases). Germline CDR1 and CDR2: SGHTA and FQGNSA. CDR3 length equals 14 residues. Trimming took 5 bases from V and 3 from J, leaving 11 bases between them. The CDR3: CASSPEGPNQPQHF. DNA for the CDR3: TGTGCCAGCAGCCCGGAGGGACCCAATCAGCCCCAGCATTTT.

This CDR3 is CASSYSPGLADTEETQYF. The CDR3 bases are TGTGCCAGCAGTTACTCCCCGGGACTAGCGGACACCGAAGAGACCCAGTACTTC. The chain is built from TRBV6-6 and TRBJ2-5, with 11 bases fitting TRBD2. The germline CDR1 and CDR2 sequences are MNHNY and SVGAGI (reference sequence). V was clipped by 0 bases and J by 3 bases; unmatched bases: 9. The length of the CDR3 is 18 residues.

This clonotype was seen a single time. The gene calls are TRBV5-1 and TRBJ1-1; no reliable D call. V dropped 4 bases and J dropped 7 bases, with 17 bases sitting between them. CDR3 length: 14 amino acids. Germline CDR1 reads SGHRS; CDR2 reads YFSETQ. The CDR3 sequence is CASSLTTGRNEAFF. The DNA for the CDR3 is TGCGCCAGCAGCCTTACTACCGGGCGCAATGAAGCTTTCTTT.

This clonotype was detected only a few times. V is TRBV20-1 and J is TRBJ2-1; no reliable D call. The CDR3 runs to 14 residues. The germline V gene encodes CDR1 DFQATT and CDR2 SNEGSKA (reference sequence). The ends were cut back, 3 bases at V and 2 bases at J, with 11 bases in the middle. The chain's CDR3 is CSASREVPYNEQFF. Written as DNA, the CDR3 is TGCAGTGCTAGTAGAGAGGTCCCCTACAATGAGCAGTTCTTC.

The chain is built from TRBV9 and TRBJ2-2; D uncertain. CDR1 and CDR2 (germline): SGDLS, YYNGEE. Trimming shortened V by 3 bases and J by 6 bases, and 9 bases separated the two germline ends. This CDR3 comprises 13 residues. CDR3 sequence (DNA): TGTGCCAGCAGCGCAACCCTCTCCGGGGAGCTGTTTTTT. Protein sequence: CASSATLSGELFF.

The chain recombines TRBV4-3 with TRBJ2-7, with 9 nucleotides matching TRBD1. V was clipped by 0 bases and J by 7 bases; unmatched bases: 16. Germline CDR1 LGHNA, CDR2 YSLEER. The CDR3 totals 18 residues. The CDR3 bases are TGCGCCAGCAGCCAAGATCTTGGCTCCGGGACAGGGAATTATGAGCAGTACTTC. Amino acids: CASSQDLGSGTGNYEQYF.

This clonotype occurred a few times. The V and J genes are TRBV4-3 and TRBJ1-6; D possibly corresponds to TRBD1 (6 bases). This CDR3 contains 16 residues. V shed 3 bases and J shed 7 bases, with 16 bases lying between them. Germline V lookup: CDR1 LGHNA, CDR2 YSLEER. CDR3: CASSQGPAGANSPLHF. The DNA for the CDR3 is TGCGCCAGCAGCCAGGGCCCGGCAGGGGCCAATTCACCCCTCCACTTT.

The chain carries TRBV28 and TRBJ2-4; either TRBD1 or TRBD2 may fit D (5 bases each). The CDR3 has 16 amino acids. Germline-derived CDR1 and CDR2 are MDHEN and SYDVKM. Trimming removed 2 bases at V and 1 base at J, with 12 bases between. CDR3 DNA sequence: TGTGCCAGCAGTTTAAGGGGACCCTTCGCCAAAAACATTCAGTACTTC. The encoded protein is CASSLRGPFAKNIQYF.

This clonotype was observed a few times. V gene TRBV12-3 or TRBV12-4 combines with J gene TRBJ2-1, with a possible D match to TRBD2 (6 bases). There are 15 residues in the CDR3. Trimming stripped 5 bases from V and 6 bases from J, with 17 bases between. The DNA for the CDR3 is TGTGCCAGCAGTCGCCAGGGAATGGGGGGCAATGAGCAGTTCTTC. Its translation: CASSRQGMGGNEQFF.

This clonotype was counted only a few times. The V call is TRBV23-1, the J call TRBJ2-5; 8 bases are a match to TRBD1. TRBV23-1 has ORF status, its function being uncertain. J gave up 1 base and V 1 base, and 5 bases lay outside the gene matches. This CDR3 has 16 residues. CDR3 bases: TGCGCCAGCAGTCAATATGACAGGGGAGGCCAAGAGACCCAGTACTTC. It encodes CASSQYDRGGQETQYF.